The T cell receptor (beta chain) under discussion was sequenced for a study of STAT3 mutations in large granular lymphocyte leukemia (dated by TCRdb to the late 2010s). About the investigation overall: About half of the T-LGLL patients who underwent longitudinal sequencing carried canonical activating STAT3 mutations. For each patient, sequencing was performed at an average of roughly 4 time points, with a range of 2 to 8 samplings. From an initial cohort of 207 LGL patients, approximately 19 representative T-LGLL cases were selected for longitudinal TCRbeta and STAT3 sequencing. A couple of patients with natural killer LGL leukemia were also sequenced longitudinally as controls within the study. One or more immunosuppressive therapy regimens were given to more than half of T-LGLL patients, and hematologic response was seen in around two fifths of the treated patients. Patients with T-cell large granular lymphocyte leukemia underwent serial deep sequencing of TCRbeta CDR3 and STAT3 to reconstruct clonal hierarchy and dynamics. The paper's findings and limits, for the study overall: Several patients had a dominant TCR clone burden greater than the STAT3 mutant burden, which suggests that the STAT3 mutation arose secondarily within a clone that had already expanded. Since codominant clonotypes persisted in some patients, a small but highly pathogenic clone may have gone undetected. Variable intervals between samplings and differing treatment regimens complicated linking therapy response to changes in TCR clonal burden. At least one immunodominant TCRbeta clonotype was identified in every T-LGLL patient, and multiple immunodominant subclonotypes were identified in about half of the T-LGLL patients. Because no samples were available when a clone first appeared, clonal expansion had to be inferred from samplings taken at other points. TCR clonotype switching after therapy was observed in 6 of 18 patients, and all newly emerging clones were found to be STAT3 wild type.

This clone occurred once. The specificity of this receptor is unknown. No per-base quality is available; no much larger clone lies one base away. The identical CDR3 is also encoded by other nucleotide sequences in the sample. The germline V gene sets CDR1 to SGHDT and CDR2 to YYEEEE. Spanning cysteine to phenylalanine, the CDR3 consists of 15 amino acids. Only CDR3 DNA remains: 45 bases, in frame from the first base. For this chain, trimming is 0 bases at the V end and 3 bases at the J end, and the number of junction bases without a gene match is 4. DNA was extracted from blood mononuclear cells, and the same DNA was used for both TCR and STAT3 sequencing. An Illumina MiSeq was used to sequence the TCRbeta libraries, yielding an average of roughly 41,000 productive templates per sample. TCRbeta CDR3 libraries were generated with the immunoSEQ assay using multiplex PCR amplification. As for how the authors treated the data: Repertoire diversity was calculated as previously defined, and values close to 0 indicated extremely monoclonal samples. The immuneACCESS repertoire file appears here via TCRdb, limited to in-frame rearrangements. These files lack a portion of the clones; in checked studies, under half of the deficit traces to unresolved V genes, and the cause of the others is not known. That table is the source of V, J and clone size, and D and trimming were worked out from the DNA. The sample has more than 25,000 clones on record, over 60% of them singletons. The ten largest account for 30% of the sample.

Sequencing was performed on peripheral blood mononuclear cells. The TCR originated in a woman aged 45-65 years with T-cell large granular lymphocyte leukemia. Some clones in this sample may be carry-over from other donors' samples. The age is the age at diagnosis. The chain is made from TRBV5-6 and TRBJ2-7, with 9 middle bases fitting TRBD1. The base sequence is TGTGCCAGCAGCTTGGTTGGGACAGGGATCTACGAGCAGTACTTC. Protein translation: CASSLVGTGIYEQYF.